A single sample gave rise to the 11 T cell receptor beta chains below, sequenced in a study of tumor and adjacent non-tumor tissue in lung cancer. This sample's RNA came from whole unsorted tissue. TCRbeta libraries were built with three rounds of nested PCR, modified from ARM-PCR. TCRdb re-called the multiplex PCR reads through MiXCR, storing one row per CDR3 protein. The sample carries roughly 200,000 distinct CDR3 sequences, 71% recorded once. Material: lung tumor tissue. All receptors derive from a man aged 60-69 years with non-small cell lung cancer.

In the case of this clonotype: The junction and the germline gene differ at one end; a read error may be behind it. The chain has TRBV4-2 and TRBJ1-2, with D possibly being TRBD1 (6 bases). CDR1 is LGHNA and CDR2 is YNFKEQ in the germline V gene. The CDR3 consists of 16 residues. CDR3 sequence (DNA): TGTGCCAGCAGCCAAGTGACGGAGGAACAGGGATATGGGTACACCTTC. It specifies CASSQVTEEQGYGYTF.

Note on this clonotype: A much larger clone lies one base from this, so it may be a read error. V and J are TRBV20-1 and TRBJ2-1; D is undetermined. CDR1 and CDR2 (germline): DFQATT, SNEGSKA (reference sequence). This CDR3 is 13 amino acids long. This chain's CDR3 is CSPRGPLYNEQFF. DNA of the CDR3: TGCAGTCCTAGAGGACCACTCTACAATGAGCAGTTCTTC.

The V and J genes are TRBV6-1 and TRBJ2-4; TRBD1 agrees at 11 bases. V was pared by 2 bases and J by 9 bases, with 12 bases of the junction left unmatched. Germline assignment: CDR1 MNHNS and CDR2 SASEGT. There are 17 residues in the CDR3. The CDR3: CASSENERTGGGGIQYF. CDR3 bases: TGTGCCAGCAGTGAAAACGAAAGGACAGGGGGCGGAGGCATTCAGTACTTC.

As for this clonotype: One end of the junction does not line up with germline, which may come from a read error. This chain connects TRBV20-1 to TRBJ1-1; D perhaps matches TRBD1 (5 bases). Germline loops: CDR1 DFQATT, CDR2 SNEGSKA (reference sequence). The CDR3 runs to 15 residues. DNA of the CDR3: TGCAGTGCTGGCGACAGAGAGGGGATGAACACTGAAGATTTCTTT. Encoded protein: CSAGDREGMNTEDFF.

This chain uses TRBV29-1 with TRBJ2-7; D may match TRBD1 or TRBD2 (5 bases each). The CDR3 runs to 15 residues. Per germline, CDR1 SQVTM and CDR2 ANQGSEA. V was cut by 2 bases and J by 6 bases, with 20 bases left in between. The CDR3 protein is CSVELPSQGPLEQYF. In DNA form, the CDR3 reads TGCAGCGTTGAACTCCCATCCCAGGGACCACTCGAGCAGTACTTC.

A word on this clonotype: Relative to the germline gene, one junction end is altered; a read error may explain this. The chain links TRBV6-2 or TRBV6-3 to TRBJ2-1; TRBD2 agrees at 10 bases. Germline V lookup: CDR1 MNHEY, CDR2 SVGEGT. The CDR3 totals 15 residues. The CDR3 reads CTCRFLGTSVDEQLF. In DNA, the CDR3 is TGTACCTGCCGTTTCCTCGGGACTAGCGTCGATGAGCAGCTCTTC.

This clonotype was found many times. This chain connects TRBV4-2 to TRBJ2-1, with 10 bases aligning to TRBD2. The germline V gene encodes CDR1 LGHNA and CDR2 YNFKEQ. This CDR3 is 16 amino acids long. The ends lost 4 bases at V and 6 bases at J; junction bases unmatched: 9. The DNA of the CDR3 is TGTGCCAGCAGCCTCCGGGTGGCTAGCGGGGGCAATGAGCAGTTCTTC. Amino acids: CASSLRVASGGNEQFF.

As to this clonotype: The junction does not match germline at one end; this may be a read error. The rearrangement joins TRBV20-1 to TRBJ2-7; D is tentatively TRBD1 or TRBD2 (5 bases each). The CDR3 is 10 residues long. The germline V gene has CDR1 DFQATT and CDR2 SNEGSKA (reference sequence). The CDR3, as DNA: TGCAGTGTGGGGACCTACAAGCAATACTTC. Translating it yields CSVGTYKQYF.

This clonotype has a handful of counts. The chain recombines TRBV20-1 with TRBJ1-2, with D uncertain. Germline assignment: CDR1 DFQATT and CDR2 SNEGSKA (reference sequence). V lost 6 bases and J 5 bases, leaving 19 bases between the germline ends. The CDR3 consists of 14 residues. CDR3 in DNA: TGCAGTGCCAGCTCTGGATCTAAAGGGTATGGCTACACCTTC. This gives the protein CSASSGSKGYGYTF.

The V gene is TRBV12-3 or TRBV12-4, the J gene TRBJ2-7, with 7 bases fitting TRBD2. This CDR3 comprises 14 residues. Trimming cost V 6 bases and J 4 bases; bases outside gene matches: 9. CDR3 protein: CASRPANGRYEQYF. The CDR3 bases are TGTGCCAGCAGGCCCGCTAACGGGAGGTACGAGCAGTACTTC.

Regarding this clonotype: Just one base apart from a much larger clone, this may be a read error. The rearrangement uses TRBV20-1 and TRBJ2-1; D might be TRBD2 (6 bases). The CDR3 consists of 13 residues. The germline CDR1 and CDR2 sequences are DFQATT and SNEGSKA (reference sequence). The germline V and J ends were trimmed by 3 bases and 3 bases, with 9 bases remaining between them. The CDR3 here is CSARGDCYNEQFF. The CDR3 DNA sequence: TGCAGTGCTAGGGGGGACTGCTACAATGAGCAGTTCTTC.